This passage covers 27 T cell receptor beta chains from one sample sequenced in a study of T cell responses to AZD1222 COVID-19 vaccine. The data were produced by immunoSEQ multiplex PCR, yet TCRdb's version contains in-frame clones alone and is incomplete. The sample records roughly 77,000 clones, roughly nine tenths being singletons. Sequenced here: peripheral blood, sampled on day 0 of AZD1222 vaccination. These receptors all come from an adult in good health.

The chain joins TRBV6-4 to TRBJ2-1; 10 bases fit TRBD2. CDR1 MRHNA and CDR2 SNTAGT come from the germline V gene. This CDR3 region has 15 residues. Trimming removed 8 bases from V and 1 base from J; junction bases left unmatched: 5. The DNA for the CDR3 is TGTGCCAGCCGAGATAGCGGGGGGTCCTACAATGAGCAGTTCTTC. Its translation: CASRDSGGSYNEQFF.

The chain employs TRBV28 and TRBJ1-5, with D possibly TRBD1 on 6 matching bases. Germline values: CDR1 MDHEN, CDR2 SYDVKM. This CDR3 has 13 amino acids. Trimming pared 7 bases from V and 5 bases from J, leaving 12 bases between. The CDR3 loop is CASTPRGDQPQHF. The CDR3 nucleotides are TGTGCCAGCACCCCCAGGGGAGATCAGCCCCAGCATTTT.

The V call is TRBV6-6, the J call TRBJ1-2; the D gene is possibly TRBD1 (6 bases). The germline CDR1 and CDR2 sequences are MNHNY and SVGAGI (reference sequence). This CDR3 region has 16 residues. The ends were cut back, 3 bases at V and 5 bases at J, with 19 bases in the middle. CDR3 coding DNA: TGTGCCAGCAGTTATGCGGGGGGCTTGCCGCCTTATGGCTACACCTTC. Protein product: CASSYAGGLPPYGYTF.

The V and J genes are TRBV6-2 or TRBV6-3 and TRBJ2-5, with D maybe TRBD2 (6 bases). CDR1 and CDR2 from the germline V gene are MNHEY and SVGEGT. The CDR3 spans 15 residues. V was trimmed by 6 bases and J by 2 bases, leaving 16 bases between them. The CDR3 coding sequence is TGTGCCAGCAGCCCCGGGGGACTGGGACAAGAGACCCAGTACTTC. Translation gives CASSPGGLGQETQYF.

The chain links TRBV5-4 to TRBJ1-4; D might be TRBD1 (5 bases). Germline CDR1 SGHNT, CDR2 YYREEE (reference sequence). The CDR3 runs to 14 residues. V was cut by 7 bases and J by 0 bases, with 10 bases left in between. The CDR3 DNA follows: TGTGCCAGCGCCTGGGGCGCAACTAATGAAAAACTGTTTTTT. Its translation is CASAWGATNEKLFF.

The chain combines TRBV7-2 with TRBJ2-7; D unresolved. V was shortened by 1 base and J by 3 bases, with 10 bases between the two germline ends. This CDR3 contains 14 residues. Germline CDR1 is SGHTA and CDR2 is FQGNSA. The CDR3 nucleotides read TGTGCCAGCAGCTTAGACAGCCTAGACTACGAGCAGTACTTC. Translation gives CASSLDSLDYEQYF.

This clone showed up just once. V is TRBV19 and J is TRBJ1-1; 7 positions match TRBD1. V was clipped by 5 bases and J by 0 bases; unmatched bases: 15. Germline lookup yields CDR1 LNHDA and CDR2 SQIVND (reference sequence). CDR3 size: 18 residues. The CDR3 nucleotides are TGTGCCAGTAGTCCAGGGGGGGTAGGACTGAACCTGAACACTGAAGCTTTCTTT. As protein: CASSPGGVGLNLNTEAFF.

This clone was seen more than once but under ten times. The rearrangement uses TRBV10-3 and TRBJ2-2; 10 nucleotides align to TRBD1. V trimming: 4 bases; J trimming: 2 bases; junction bases outside the gene matches: 1. Germline V gene data show CDR1 as ENHRY and CDR2 as SYGVKD. This CDR3 has 15 amino acids. This CDR3 reads CAISATGGNTGELFF. The DNA of the CDR3 is TGTGCCATCAGTGCGACAGGGGGCAACACCGGGGAGCTGTTTTTT.

This chain joins TRBV12-3 or TRBV12-4 and TRBJ1-4; D is uncertain. The CDR3 runs 12 residues. Between the trimmed V and J ends, which lost 5 bases and 10 bases, there was a span of 11 bases. The CDR3 here is CASSPFSGKLFF. The CDR3 nucleotides read TGTGCCAGCAGTCCCTTCAGTGGAAAACTGTTTTTT.

V gene TRBV28 combines with J gene TRBJ1-5, with D possibly matching TRBD1 (5 bases). Trimming cost V 2 bases and J 8 bases, with 7 bases left between them. The CDR3 contains 12 residues. Germline values: CDR1 MDHEN, CDR2 SYDVKM. The CDR3 nucleotides are TGTGCCAGCAGTTTAACGGGGGAGCCCCAGCATTTT. Translated: CASSLTGEPQHF.

This sequence joins TRBV2 and TRBJ2-1; possibly TRBD1 for D (6 bases). Germline V lookup: CDR1 SNHLY, CDR2 FYNNEI. The CDR3 is made up of 12 amino acids. Trimming took 6 bases from V and 7 from J, leaving 10 bases between them. Written as DNA, the CDR3 is TGTGCCAGCAGCCCACAGGGTAATGAGCAGTTCTTC. Its protein is CASSPQGNEQFF.

The V gene is TRBV10-3, the J gene TRBJ1-3; no definite D call. The V gene's germline CDR1 is ENHRY and CDR2 SYGVKD. The CDR3 has 13 residues. V lost 2 bases to trimming and J lost 2 bases, with 4 bases between them. As DNA, the CDR3 is TGTGCCATCAGTGAGAGAACTGGAAACACCATATATTTT. Translated, it gives CAISERTGNTIYF.

This chain links TRBV19 with TRBJ2-4, with TRBD2 matching over 7 bases. V lost 1 base, J lost 6 bases, and 9 bases stayed unmatched. Germline-derived CDR1 and CDR2 are LNHDA and SQIVND (reference sequence). This CDR3 contains 16 residues. CDR3 nucleotide sequence: TGTGCCAGTAGTATAGTCGAGGGGCGGGGGAGAAACATTCAGTACTTC. Its protein is CASSIVEGRGRNIQYF.

The chain couples TRBV11-2 to TRBJ2-7; unclear D gene. The CDR3 loop spans 13 amino acids. Germline CDR1 is SGHAT and CDR2 is FQNNGV. Between the trimmed V and J ends, which lost 2 bases and 6 bases, there was a span of 11 bases. CDR3 sequence: CASSLWQETEQYF. The CDR3 nucleotides read TGTGCCAGCAGCTTATGGCAGGAGACCGAGCAGTACTTC.

The gene calls are TRBV7-9 and TRBJ2-7; no definite D call. The V and J ends lost 4 bases and 5 bases respectively, with 18 bases between them. The CDR3 runs 15 residues. Germline V gene sequence: CDR1 SEHNR, CDR2 FQNEAQ (reference sequence). The CDR3 sequence: CASSSPPPKPDEQYF. Here the CDR3 DNA reads TGTGCCAGCAGCTCTCCTCCTCCCAAACCCGACGAGCAGTACTTC.

The chain couples TRBV5-5 to TRBJ1-4, with a possible D match to TRBD1 (5 bases). From germline, CDR1 is SGHKS and CDR2 YYEKEE (reference sequence). V gave up 4 bases and J gave up 0 bases, with 13 bases separating them. This CDR3 has 16 amino acids. CDR3 residues: CASSAGTVATNEKLFF. In DNA, the CDR3 is TGTGCCAGCAGCGCAGGGACGGTTGCAACTAATGAAAAACTGTTTTTT.

The V and J genes are TRBV27 and TRBJ2-7, with D possibly being TRBD1 (5 bases). Germline assignment: CDR1 MNHEY and CDR2 SMNVEV (reference sequence). Trimming pared 1 base from V and 1 base from J, leaving 20 bases between. The length of the CDR3 is 18 residues. CDR3: CASSLLYSRLTDSYEQYF. CDR3 in DNA: TGTGCCAGCAGTTTATTATATTCGAGGCTGACAGATTCCTACGAGCAGTACTTC.

This clone came up once. V and J are TRBV6-6 and TRBJ1-1; D not certain. V was trimmed by 2 bases and J by 4 bases, leaving 8 bases between them. The CDR3 loop spans 13 amino acids. The V gene's germline CDR1 is MNHNY and CDR2 SVGAGI (reference sequence). In DNA form, the CDR3 reads TGTGCCAGCAGTTACACCGGTTTCACTGAAGCTTTCTTT. Protein product: CASSYTGFTEAFF.

Here the CDR3 DNA reads TGTGCCAGCAGCACCCGGGAGGGTAACTATGGCTACACCTTC. Translation gives CASSTREGNYGYTF. The chain combines TRBV7-8 with TRBJ1-2; D unclear. V was cut by 5 bases and J by 1 base, with 11 bases left in between. Germline V lookup: CDR1 SGHVS, CDR2 FQNEAQ. The CDR3 totals 14 residues.

The V gene is TRBV19, the J gene TRBJ1-5, with 7 bases fitting TRBD1. Germline CDR1 is LNHDA and CDR2 is SQIVND (reference sequence). J gave up 1 base and V 5 bases, and 2 bases lay outside the gene matches. The CDR3 extends over 14 amino acids. The CDR3 DNA follows: TGTGCCAGTAGTCAGGGGGGGAGCAATCAGCCCCAGCATTTT. Amino acids: CASSQGGSNQPQHF.

The count of this clone is one. This sequence joins TRBV10-3 and TRBJ2-1, with TRBD1 matching 9 bases. V was pared by 10 bases and J by 7 bases, with 5 bases of the junction left unmatched. This CDR3 spans 12 amino acids. Germline V gives CDR1 ENHRY, CDR2 SYGVKD. The CDR3 region is CATTGQGNEQFF. The CDR3 bases are TGTGCCACAACCGGACAGGGGAATGAGCAGTTCTTC.

The chain combines TRBV6-2 or TRBV6-3 with TRBJ2-1, with unresolved D. V lost 7 bases and J lost 3, with 16 bases in between. This CDR3 region has 15 residues. Germline CDR1 reads MNHEY; CDR2 reads SVGEGT. The CDR3 is CASTPDAAFYNEQFF. In nucleotides, the CDR3 is TGTGCCAGCACCCCAGATGCGGCTTTCTACAATGAGCAGTTCTTC.

The V call is TRBV19, the J call TRBJ2-1, with D possibly TRBD2 on 5 matching bases. The CDR3 runs to 16 residues. Per germline, CDR1 LNHDA and CDR2 SQIVND (reference sequence). Trimming left V 3 bases short and J 2 bases short, with 14 bases between. CDR3 region: CASSIRAYGAYNEQFF. DNA of the CDR3: TGTGCCAGTAGTATTAGGGCATACGGGGCCTACAATGAGCAGTTCTTC.

The rearrangement uses TRBV10-2 and TRBJ1-5, with 7 bases lining up with TRBD1. Germline V gene data show CDR1 as WSHSY and CDR2 as SAAADI. The CDR3 runs to 16 residues. Germline trimming cut 6 bases from V and 6 bases from J; bases unmatched to any gene: 14. CDR3 DNA: TGCGCCAGCAGCGGAGCCGACAGGGTGGGTGGTCAGCCCCAGCATTTT. Encoded protein: CASSGADRVGGQPQHF.

The genes are TRBV9 and TRBJ2-7; 10 bases map to TRBD2. Germline CDR1 and CDR2: SGDLS and YYNGEE. This CDR3 is built from 15 residues. Trimming removed 4 bases from V and 4 bases from J; junction bases left unmatched: 8. The CDR3 bases are TGTGCCAGCAGCCCCCGGACTAGCGGAGATTACGAGCAGTACTTC. Protein: CASSPRTSGDYEQYF.

The chain links TRBV9 to TRBJ2-1; 12 bases fit TRBD2. Trimming took 0 bases from V and 9 from J; bases not matched to a gene: 7. Germline CDR1 reads SGDLS; CDR2 reads YYNGEE. The CDR3 totals 16 residues. The CDR3 region has the DNA TGTGCCAGCAGCGTAGCTACTAGCGGGGGGCGGAGTGAGCAGTTCTTC. It specifies CASSVATSGGRSEQFF.

The gene calls are TRBV28 and TRBJ1-2; D remains unclear. Germline V gene data show CDR1 as MDHEN and CDR2 as SYDVKM. Trimming shortened V by 5 bases and J by 5 bases, and 12 bases separated the two germline ends. CDR3 length: 13 residues. CDR3 protein: CASSGLSFYGYTF. Here the CDR3 DNA reads TGTGCCAGCAGTGGGCTAAGTTTTTATGGCTACACCTTC.